This TCR beta chain was captured by sequencing in a study of T cells in localized non-small cell lung cancer. The CDR3 totals 17 residues. The J segment lost 0 bases and the V segment lost 6 bases, leaving 5 bases of the junction unmatched. Germline loops: CDR1 SEHNR, CDR2 FQNEAQ (reference sequence). TCRdb keeps only in-frame clones here, not all; method: immunoSEQ multiplex PCR. The sample lists tens of thousands of clones, more than 70% occurring once. V is TRBV7-9 and J is TRBJ2-1, with TRBD2 identical over 13 bases. Sequenced here: peripheral blood, sampled before any cancer treatment. This clonotype originated in a female donor aged 60 or older with stage I lung adenocarcinoma. CDR3 DNA sequence: TGTGCCAGCAGAGGGACTAGCGGGGTGAGCTCCTACAATGAGCAGTTCTTC. This codes for CASRGTSGVSSYNEQFF.